The entry below gives a single T cell receptor (beta chain) sequence along with its context. Its cognate antigen is unknown. The CDR3 loop spans 15 amino acids. Germline CDR1 and CDR2: MNHEY and SMNVEV (reference sequence). Trimming removed 5 bases from V and 7 bases from J; junction bases left unmatched: 11. Primers: 60 Vbeta forward and 13 Jbeta reverse. The table came from immunoSEQ multiplex PCR; TCRdb's copy has only in-frame clones and leaves some out. The sample holds tens of thousands of clones, around 82% seen once. The data derive from a study of cytomegalovirus exposure and HLA in healthy donors. General study points: The study labeled 150 to 200 TCR beta chains cytomegalovirus-associated. At a 0.05 false discovery rate, a later analysis found 15,000 to 20,000 TCR beta sequences to be associated with HLA alleles. A prior analysis recorded that most TCR beta V segments were productive about 90% or about 30% of the time. Later analysis identified a missense DCLRE1C variant that was linked to TCR beta V- and J-gene trimming.

The chain links TRBV27 to TRBJ2-5; 9 bases fit TRBD2. Sequences were obtained from PBMCs. The sequence came from a man aged 55 to 69 in good health and CMV-seronegative. CDR3 sequence (DNA): TGTGCCAGCAGTGCGACTAGCGGACCCACAGGGACCCAGTACTTC. It encodes CASSATSGPTGTQYF.